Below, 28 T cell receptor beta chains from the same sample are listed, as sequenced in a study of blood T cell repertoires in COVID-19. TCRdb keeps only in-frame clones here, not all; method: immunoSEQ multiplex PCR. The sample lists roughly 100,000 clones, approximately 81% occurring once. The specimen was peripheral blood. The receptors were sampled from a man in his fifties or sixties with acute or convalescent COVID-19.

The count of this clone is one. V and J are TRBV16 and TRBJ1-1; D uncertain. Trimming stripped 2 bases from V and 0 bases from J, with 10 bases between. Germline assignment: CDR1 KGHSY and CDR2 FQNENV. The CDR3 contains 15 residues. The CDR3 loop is CASSQRMGLNTEAFF. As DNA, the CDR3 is TGTGCCAGCAGCCAACGTATGGGCCTGAACACTGAAGCTTTCTTT.

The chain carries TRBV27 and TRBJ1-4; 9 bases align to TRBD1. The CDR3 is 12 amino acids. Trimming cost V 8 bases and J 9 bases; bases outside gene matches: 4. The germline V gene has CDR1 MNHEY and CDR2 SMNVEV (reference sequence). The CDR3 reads CASGTGSQKLFF. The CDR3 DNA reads TGTGCCAGCGGGACAGGGTCCCAAAAACTGTTTTTT.

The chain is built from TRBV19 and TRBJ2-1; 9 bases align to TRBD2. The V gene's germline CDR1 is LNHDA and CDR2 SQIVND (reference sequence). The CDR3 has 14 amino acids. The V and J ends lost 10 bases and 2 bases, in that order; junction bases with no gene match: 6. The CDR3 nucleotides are TGTGCCACCGTTAGCGGGAGTCCCTACAATGAGCAGTTCTTC. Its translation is CATVSGSPYNEQFF.

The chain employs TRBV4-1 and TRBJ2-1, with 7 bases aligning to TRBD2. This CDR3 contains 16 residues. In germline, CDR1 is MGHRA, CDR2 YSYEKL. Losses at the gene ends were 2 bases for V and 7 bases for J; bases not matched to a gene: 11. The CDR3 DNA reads TGCGCCAGCAGCCAATCTCCTAGCGGCGGAATGAATGAGCAGTTCTTC. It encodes CASSQSPSGGMNEQFF.

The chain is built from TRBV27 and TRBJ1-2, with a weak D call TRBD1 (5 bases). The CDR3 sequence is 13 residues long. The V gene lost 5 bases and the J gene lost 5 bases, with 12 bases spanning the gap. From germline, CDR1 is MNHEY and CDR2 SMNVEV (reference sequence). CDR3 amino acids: CASSQGPRYGYTF. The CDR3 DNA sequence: TGTGCCAGCAGTCAGGGCCCGAGGTATGGCTACACCTTC.

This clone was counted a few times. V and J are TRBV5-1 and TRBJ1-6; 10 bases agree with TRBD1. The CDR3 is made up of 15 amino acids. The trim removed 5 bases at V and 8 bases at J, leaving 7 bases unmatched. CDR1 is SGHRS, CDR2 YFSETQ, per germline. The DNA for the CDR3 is TGCGCCAGCAGTTTTGTAGGACAGGGGGATTCACCCCTCCACTTT. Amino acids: CASSFVGQGDSPLHF. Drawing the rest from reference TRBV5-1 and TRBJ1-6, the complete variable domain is KAGVTQTPRYLIKTRGQQVTLSCSPISGHRSVSWYQQTPGQGLQFLFEYFSETQRNKGNFPGRFSGRQFSNSRSEMNVSTLELGDSALYLCASSFVGQGDSPLHFGNGTRLTVT.

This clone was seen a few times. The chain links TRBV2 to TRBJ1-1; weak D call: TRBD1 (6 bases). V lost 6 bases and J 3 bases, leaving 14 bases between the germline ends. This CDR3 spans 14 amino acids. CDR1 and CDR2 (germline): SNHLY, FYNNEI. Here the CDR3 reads CASRPRGLDTEAFF. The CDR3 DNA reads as TGTGCCAGCAGGCCGCGGGGGCTTGACACTGAAGCTTTCTTT.

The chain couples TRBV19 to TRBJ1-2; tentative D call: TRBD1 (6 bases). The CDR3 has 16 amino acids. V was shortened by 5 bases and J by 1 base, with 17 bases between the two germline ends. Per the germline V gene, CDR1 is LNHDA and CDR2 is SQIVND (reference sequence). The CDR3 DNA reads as TGTGCCAGTAGTCCCGGTTTGGGGGCGATTAACTATGGCTACACCTTC. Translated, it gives CASSPGLGAINYGYTF.

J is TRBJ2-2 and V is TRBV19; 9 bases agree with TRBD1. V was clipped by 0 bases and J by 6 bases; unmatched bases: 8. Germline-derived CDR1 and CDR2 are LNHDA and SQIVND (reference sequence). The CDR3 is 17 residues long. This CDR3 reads CASSIEGTGSKAGELFF. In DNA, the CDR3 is TGTGCCAGTAGTATAGAAGGGACAGGGTCGAAGGCCGGGGAGCTGTTTTTT.

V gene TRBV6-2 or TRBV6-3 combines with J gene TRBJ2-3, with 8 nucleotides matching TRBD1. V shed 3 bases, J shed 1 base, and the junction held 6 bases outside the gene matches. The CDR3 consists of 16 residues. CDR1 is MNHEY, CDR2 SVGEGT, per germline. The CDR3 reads CASSYQGAPGTDTQYF. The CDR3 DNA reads TGTGCCAGCAGTTATCAGGGGGCCCCTGGCACAGATACGCAGTATTTT.

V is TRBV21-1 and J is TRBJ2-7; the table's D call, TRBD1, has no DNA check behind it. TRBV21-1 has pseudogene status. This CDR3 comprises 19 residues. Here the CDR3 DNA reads TGTGCCAGCAGCAAATTCGGGACAGGGGTCCCCTTGGAAGGGTACGAGCAGTACGTC. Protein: CASSKFGTGVPLEGYEQYV.

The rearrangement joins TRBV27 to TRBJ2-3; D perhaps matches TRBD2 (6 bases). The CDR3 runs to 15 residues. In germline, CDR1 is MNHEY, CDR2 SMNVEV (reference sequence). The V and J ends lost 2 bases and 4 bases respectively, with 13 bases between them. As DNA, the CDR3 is TGTGCCAGCAGTTTAGGGCGGGGATTTCCAGATACGCAGTATTTT. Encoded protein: CASSLGRGFPDTQYF.

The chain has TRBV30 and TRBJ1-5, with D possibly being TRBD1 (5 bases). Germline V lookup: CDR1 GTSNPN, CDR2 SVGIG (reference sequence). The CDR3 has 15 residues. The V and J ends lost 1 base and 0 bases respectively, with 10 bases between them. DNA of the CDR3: TGTGCCTGGAGTGGTGACAGCCATAGCAATCAGCCCCAGCATTTT. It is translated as CAWSGDSHSNQPQHF.

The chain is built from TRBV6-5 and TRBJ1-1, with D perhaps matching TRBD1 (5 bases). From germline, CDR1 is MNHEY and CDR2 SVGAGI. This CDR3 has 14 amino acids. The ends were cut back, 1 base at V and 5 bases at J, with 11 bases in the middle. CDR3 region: CASSYFREATEAFF. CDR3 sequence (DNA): TGTGCCAGCAGTTACTTCAGGGAAGCGACTGAAGCTTTCTTT.

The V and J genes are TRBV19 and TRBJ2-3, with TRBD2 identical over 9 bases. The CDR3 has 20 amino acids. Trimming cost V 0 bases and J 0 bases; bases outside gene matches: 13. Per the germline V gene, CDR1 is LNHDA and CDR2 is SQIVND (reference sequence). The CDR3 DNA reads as TGTGCCAGTAGTATAGATTTTGCGGGAGGGCCAGGTGGGAGCACAGATACGCAGTATTTT. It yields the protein CASSIDFAGGPGGSTDTQYF.

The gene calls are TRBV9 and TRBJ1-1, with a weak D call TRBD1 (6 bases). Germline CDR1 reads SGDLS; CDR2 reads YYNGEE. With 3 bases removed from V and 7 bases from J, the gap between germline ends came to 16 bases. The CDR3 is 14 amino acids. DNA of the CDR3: TGTGCCAGCAGCGAAAATACAGGGTCTAATGAAGCTTTCTTT. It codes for CASSENTGSNEAFF.

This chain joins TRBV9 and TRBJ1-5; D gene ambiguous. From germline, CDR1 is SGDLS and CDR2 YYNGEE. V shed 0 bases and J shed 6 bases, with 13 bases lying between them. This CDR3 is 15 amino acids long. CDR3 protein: CASSVGGSGIQPQHF. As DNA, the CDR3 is TGTGCCAGCAGCGTAGGTGGGTCGGGGATTCAGCCCCAGCATTTT.

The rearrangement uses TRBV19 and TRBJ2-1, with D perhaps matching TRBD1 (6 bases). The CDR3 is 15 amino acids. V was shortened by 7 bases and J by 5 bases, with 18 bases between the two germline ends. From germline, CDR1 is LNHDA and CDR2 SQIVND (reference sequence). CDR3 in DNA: TGTGCCAGTAAAGGGGGACCCTTCCTAAACAATGAGCAGTTCTTC. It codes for CASKGGPFLNNEQFF.

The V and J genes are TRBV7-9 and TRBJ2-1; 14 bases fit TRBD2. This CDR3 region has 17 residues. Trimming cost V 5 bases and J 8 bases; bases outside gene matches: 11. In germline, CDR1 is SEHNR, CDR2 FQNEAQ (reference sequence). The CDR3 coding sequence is TGTGCCAGCAGCGTTAGTAGTGGACTAGCGGGAGGTTATGAGCAGTTCTTC. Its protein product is CASSVSSGLAGGYEQFF.

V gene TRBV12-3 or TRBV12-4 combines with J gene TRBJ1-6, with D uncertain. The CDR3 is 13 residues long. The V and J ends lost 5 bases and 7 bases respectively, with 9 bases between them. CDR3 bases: TGTGCCAGCAGTCGGACGGGAAATTCACCCCTCCACTTT. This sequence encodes CASSRTGNSPLHF.

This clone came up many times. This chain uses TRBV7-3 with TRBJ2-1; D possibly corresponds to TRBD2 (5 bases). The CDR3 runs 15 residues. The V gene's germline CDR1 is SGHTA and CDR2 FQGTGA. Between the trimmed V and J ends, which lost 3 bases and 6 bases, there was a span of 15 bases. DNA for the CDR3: TGTGCCAGCAGCTTGGACTCTCAGCCCTTCAATGAGCAGTTCTTC. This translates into CASSLDSQPFNEQFF.

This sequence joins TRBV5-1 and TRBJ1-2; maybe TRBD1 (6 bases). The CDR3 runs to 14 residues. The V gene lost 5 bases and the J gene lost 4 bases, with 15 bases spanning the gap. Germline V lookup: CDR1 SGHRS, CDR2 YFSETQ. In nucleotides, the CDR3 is TGCGCCAGCAGATCGGATGCGACAGGCTATGGCTACACCTTC. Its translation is CASRSDATGYGYTF.

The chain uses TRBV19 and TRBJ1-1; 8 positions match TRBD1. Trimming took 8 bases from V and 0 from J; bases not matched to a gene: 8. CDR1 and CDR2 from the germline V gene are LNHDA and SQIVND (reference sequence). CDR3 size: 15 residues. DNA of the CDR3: TGTGCCAGTTCGAAGATACAGGGGGTGAACACTGAAGCTTTCTTT. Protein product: CASSKIQGVNTEAFF.

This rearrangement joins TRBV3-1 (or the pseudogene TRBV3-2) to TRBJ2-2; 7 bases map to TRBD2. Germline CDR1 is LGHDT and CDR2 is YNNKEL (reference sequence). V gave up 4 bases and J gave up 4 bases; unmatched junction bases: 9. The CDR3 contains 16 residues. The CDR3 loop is CASSPPFAGVTGELFF. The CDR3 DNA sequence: TGTGCCAGCAGCCCACCCTTCGCGGGAGTCACCGGGGAGCTGTTTTTT.

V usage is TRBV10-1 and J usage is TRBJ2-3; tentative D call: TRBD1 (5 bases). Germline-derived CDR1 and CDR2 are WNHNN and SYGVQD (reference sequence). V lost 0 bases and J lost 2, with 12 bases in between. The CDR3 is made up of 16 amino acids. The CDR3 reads CASSESQGWATDTQYF. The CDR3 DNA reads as TGCGCCAGCAGTGAGTCTCAGGGTTGGGCCACAGATACGCAGTATTTT.

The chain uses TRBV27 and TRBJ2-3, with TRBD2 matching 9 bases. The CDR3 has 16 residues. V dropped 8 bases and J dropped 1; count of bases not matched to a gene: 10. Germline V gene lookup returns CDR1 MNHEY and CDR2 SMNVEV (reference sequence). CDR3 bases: TGTGCCAGCCGTCCCGGCGGGAGGGCGGGCACAGATACGCAGTATTTT. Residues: CASRPGGRAGTDTQYF.

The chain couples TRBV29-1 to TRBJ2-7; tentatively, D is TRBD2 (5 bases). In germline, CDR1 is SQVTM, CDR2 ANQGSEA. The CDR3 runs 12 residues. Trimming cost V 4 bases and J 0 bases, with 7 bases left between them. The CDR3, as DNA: TGCAGCGTTGCCGGGGACTCCTACGAGCAGTACTTC. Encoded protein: CSVAGDSYEQYF.

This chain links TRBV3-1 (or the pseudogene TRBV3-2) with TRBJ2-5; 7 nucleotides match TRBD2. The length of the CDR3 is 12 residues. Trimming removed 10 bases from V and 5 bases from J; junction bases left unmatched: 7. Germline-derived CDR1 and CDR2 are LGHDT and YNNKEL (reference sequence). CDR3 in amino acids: CATGTNPETQYF. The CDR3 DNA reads TGTGCCACCGGGACTAACCCCGAGACCCAGTACTTC.